This T cell receptor (beta chain) was retrieved from a study of beta chain features in type 1 diabetes. On this clone: Germline and junction disagree at one end, which may indicate a read error. The sample holds other DNA sequences that translate to the same CDR3.

The V gene's germline CDR1 is GTSNPN and CDR2 SVGIG (reference sequence). The CDR3 has 13 residues. The investigators reverse transcribed all of the isolated RNA, so they sequenced expressed TCRB transcripts. Profiled with immunoSEQ multiplex PCR; TCRdb holds only in-frame clones, not every one. The sample records about 160,000 clones, under 9.5% being singletons. This chain uses TRBV30 with TRBJ1-5; 8 positions agree with TRBD1. This sequence was found in a man aged 18 to 30 in good health. Sequencing input: central memory CD4+ T cells from blood. The CDR3 region is CAWSLDRDQPQHF. Written as DNA, the CDR3 is TGTGCCTGGAGCCTGGACAGGGATCAGCCCCAACATTTT. Combining the CDR3 with reference TRBV30 and TRBJ1-5 gives the whole variable domain SQTIHQWPATLVQPVGSPLSLECTVEGTSNPNLYWYRQAAGRGLQLLFYSVGIGQISSEVPQNLSASRPQDRQFILSSKKLLLSDSGFYLCAWSLDRDQPQHFGDGTRLSIL.